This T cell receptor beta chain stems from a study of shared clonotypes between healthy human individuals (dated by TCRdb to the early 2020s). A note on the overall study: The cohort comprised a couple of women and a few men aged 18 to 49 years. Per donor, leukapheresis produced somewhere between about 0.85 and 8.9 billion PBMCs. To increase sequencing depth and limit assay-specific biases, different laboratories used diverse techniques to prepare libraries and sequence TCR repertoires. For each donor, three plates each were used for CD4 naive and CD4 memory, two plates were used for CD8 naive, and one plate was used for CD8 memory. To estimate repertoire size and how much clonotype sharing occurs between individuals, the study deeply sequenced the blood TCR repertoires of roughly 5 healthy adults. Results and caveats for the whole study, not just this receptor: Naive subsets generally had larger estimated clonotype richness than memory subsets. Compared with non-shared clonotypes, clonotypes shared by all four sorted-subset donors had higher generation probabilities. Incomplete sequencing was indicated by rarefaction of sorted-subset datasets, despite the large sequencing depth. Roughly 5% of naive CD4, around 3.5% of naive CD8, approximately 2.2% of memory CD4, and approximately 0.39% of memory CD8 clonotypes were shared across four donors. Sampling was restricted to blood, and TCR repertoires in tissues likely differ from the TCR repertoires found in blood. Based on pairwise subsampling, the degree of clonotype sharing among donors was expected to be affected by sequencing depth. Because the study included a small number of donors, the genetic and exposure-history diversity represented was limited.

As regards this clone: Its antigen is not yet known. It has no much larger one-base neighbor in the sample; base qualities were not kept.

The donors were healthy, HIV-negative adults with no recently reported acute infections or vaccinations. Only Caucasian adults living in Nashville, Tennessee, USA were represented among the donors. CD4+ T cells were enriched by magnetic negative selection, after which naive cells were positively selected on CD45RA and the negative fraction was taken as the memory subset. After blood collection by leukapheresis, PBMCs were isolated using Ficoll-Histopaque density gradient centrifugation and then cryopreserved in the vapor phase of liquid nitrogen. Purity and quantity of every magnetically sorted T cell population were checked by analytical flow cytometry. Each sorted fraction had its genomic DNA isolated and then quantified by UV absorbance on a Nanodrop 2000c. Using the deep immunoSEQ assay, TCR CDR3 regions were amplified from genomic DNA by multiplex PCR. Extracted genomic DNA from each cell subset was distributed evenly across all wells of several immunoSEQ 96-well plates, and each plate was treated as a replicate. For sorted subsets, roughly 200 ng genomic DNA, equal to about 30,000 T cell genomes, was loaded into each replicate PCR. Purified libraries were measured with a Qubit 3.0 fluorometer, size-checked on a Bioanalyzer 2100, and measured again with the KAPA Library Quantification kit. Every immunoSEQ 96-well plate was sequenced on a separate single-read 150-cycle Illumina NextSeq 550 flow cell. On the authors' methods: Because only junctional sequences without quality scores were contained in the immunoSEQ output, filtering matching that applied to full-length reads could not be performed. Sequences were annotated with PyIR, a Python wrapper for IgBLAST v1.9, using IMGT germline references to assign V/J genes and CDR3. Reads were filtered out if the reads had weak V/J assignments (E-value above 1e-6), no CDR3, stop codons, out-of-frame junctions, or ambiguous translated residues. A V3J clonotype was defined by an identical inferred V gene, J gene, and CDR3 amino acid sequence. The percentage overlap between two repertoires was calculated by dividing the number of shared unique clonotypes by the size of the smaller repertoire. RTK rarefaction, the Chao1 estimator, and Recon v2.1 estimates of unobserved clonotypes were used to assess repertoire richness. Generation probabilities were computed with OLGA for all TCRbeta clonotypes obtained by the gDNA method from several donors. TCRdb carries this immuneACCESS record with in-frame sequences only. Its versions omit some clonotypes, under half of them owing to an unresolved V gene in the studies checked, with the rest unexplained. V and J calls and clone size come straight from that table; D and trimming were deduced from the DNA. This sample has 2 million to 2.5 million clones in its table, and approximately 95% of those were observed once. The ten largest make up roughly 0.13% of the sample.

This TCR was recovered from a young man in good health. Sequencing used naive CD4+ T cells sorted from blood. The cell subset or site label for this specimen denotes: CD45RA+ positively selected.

The DNA reads as follows: TGTGCCAGCAGCTTAGACCCAGTTATTCCAACTAATGAAAAACTGTTTTTT. Its protein reads: CASSLDPVIPTNEKLFF. This sequence uses TRBV7-9 and TRBJ1-4, with the D gene not clear enough to name. Inclusive of the bounding cysteine and phenylalanine, the CDR3 is 17 residues long. Here the CDR3 DNA is all that survives: 51 bases in frame from base 1. Trimming at the junction amounts to 1 base on V and 0 bases on J, and the germline ends lie 12 bases apart. Based on the germline V gene (reference sequence), the CDR1 and CDR2 sequences are SEHNR and FQNEAQ.